This T cell receptor beta chain was recovered during a study of T cells in localized non-small cell lung cancer (TCRdb year 2020). Turning to the overall study: The study analyzed T cell repertoires of 200 to 250 early-stage NSCLC patients, comparing tumors and uninvolved tumor-adjacent lungs. Of the NSCLC patients, 129 were male and approximately 100 were female, and the mean age was around 66 years. All 240 or so NSCLC patients in the cohort were treatment-naive and had localized lung tumors that were resected. Results and caveats for the whole study, not just this receptor: Longer overall survival was associated with higher T cell density in blood, whereas shorter survival was associated with higher clonality in adjacent lung. Because of the exploratory design, TCR variables were selected using unadjusted p-values without false-discovery rate correction. The highest T cell clonality was observed in uninvolved tumor-adjacent lung, where clonality exceeded that of tumor, suggesting that antigenic responses were more focused in uninvolved tumor-adjacent lung. Multi-region tumor sequencing was not performed, so intratumor heterogeneity could not be excluded. A median of approximately 57 of the top 100 tumor clones were detected in paired uninvolved adjacent lung, and some 29 of these tumor clones were also found among the top 100 clones of the paired uninvolved adjacent lung.

The immunoSEQ Assay was used to sequence TCR beta CDR3 regions from DNA. Turning to the authors' computational methods: To compute T cell density, TCR beta template counts were normalized to usable DNA, which was estimated by amplifying housekeeping genes. The preseqR package was used to estimate richness by extrapolating to 400,000 templates for PBMC samples and to 120,000 templates for tissue samples. Clonality was calculated as one minus Pielou's evenness. To identify tissue-enriched TCRs, differential abundance testing was run on productive amino-acid clonotypes with a minimum total count of 5 and an alpha of 0.1. The Jaccard Index and the Morisita Overlap Index were used to measure repertoire overlap between compartments. GLIPH grouped TCR beta CDR3s together with public tetramer-defined viral CDR3s, and a viral motif had to include at least three viral sequences and also show V-gene enrichment. Here the immuneACCESS table is served through TCRdb, limited to in-frame sequences with V and J called. Missing clones are a known gap in these copies; in checked studies unresolved V genes cover under half, and the rest lacks a known reason. V and J calls and clone size come straight from that table; D and trimming were deduced from the DNA. This sample holds tens of thousands of clones; more than 65% were observed only once. The ten most abundant clones make up around a sixth of the sample.

This clone was picked up one time. The antigen this receptor binds is unknown. Per-base quality was not reported, and no clone a single base away is much larger than it. At diagnosis, tumor, uninvolved tumor-adjacent lung and peripheral blood were collected and then preserved as a mix of FFPE and fresh-frozen material. For TCR repertoire profiling, blood samples were analyzed in the form of peripheral blood mononuclear cells. Looking up the germline V gene (reference sequence) yields CDR1 LNHDA and CDR2 SQIVND. V drops 4 bases and J drops 6 bases, leaving 12 bases in between. The CDR3 holds 13 amino acids from the cysteine to the phenylalanine. This entry keeps only the CDR3 DNA: 39 bases, framed from base 1.

This receptor chain uses TRBV19 and TRBJ1-1, with TRBD1 tentatively as D gene (5 bases match). Sequenced here: peripheral blood, sampled before any cancer treatment. The clonotype comes from a male donor aged 60 or over with stage III squamous cell lung carcinoma. The DNA reads as follows: TGTGCCAGTAGTAGAAGACAGATTCCTGAAGCTTTCTTT. Its translation is CASSRRQIPEAFF. Reference TRBV19 and TRBJ1-1 proteins supply the regions before and after the CDR3; the full variable domain is: DGGITQSPKYLFRKEGQNVTLSCEQNLNHDAMYWYRQDPGQGLRLIYYSQIVNDFQKGDIAEGYSVSREKKESFPLTVTSAQKNPTAFYLCASSRRQIPEAFFGQGTRLTVV.